These T cell receptor beta chains were read from a single sample in a study of T-cell memory formation after mild COVID-19. A single record per CDR3 protein comes from TCRdb applying MiXCR to the 5' RACE reads. The sample gives about 470,000 distinct CDR3 sequences, around 27% of which show up once; approximately 12% is in the top ten. Sequenced: PBMCs or a T cell subset sorted from them (not recorded which). These receptors originate from an adult woman who had mild COVID-19 (a few samples of this study predate the infection). Cell type and time point are not known. Both conserved end residues are part of each CDR3.

v_call	j_call	cdr3_aa
TRBV24-1	TRBJ2-7	CATSKSDRGPYEQYF
TRBV7-9	TRBJ1-2	CASSFADRLYGYTF
TRBV11-2	TRBJ2-1	CASSLDAGGLIYEQFF
TRBV5-1	TRBJ2-2	CASSFGFQGSANTGELFF
TRBV20-1	TRBJ1-5	CSALTDYSNQPQHF
TRBV20-1	TRBJ2-7	CSARVRDWTYEQYF
TRBV12-3/TRBV12-4	TRBJ2-7	CASSLQGGSTYEQYF
TRBV24-1	TRBJ1-4	CATSESTGRGEKLFF
TRBV7-8	TRBJ1-6	CASSLESRENSPLHF
TRBV20-1	TRBJ1-1	CSAIDRSSRNTEAFF
TRBV9	TRBJ2-7	CASSVGLLAGPNYEQYF
TRBV30	TRBJ1-1	CAWSVDPNTEAFF
TRBV10-3	TRBJ2-4	CAISELAGGTAKNIQYF
TRBV6-1	TRBJ2-1	CASSESKGGGNEQFF
TRBV7-9	TRBJ1-2	CASSSQLDLNGYTF
TRBV5-1	TRBJ2-1	CASSPASTGYNEQFF
TRBV5-1	TRBJ2-1	CASRELAGTNEQFF
TRBV5-6	TRBJ2-3	CASTLKRGGGPTDTQYF
TRBV5-1	TRBJ2-1	CASRTSGGLYNEQFF
TRBV20-1	TRBJ1-2	CSATGDYGYTF
TRBV29-1	TRBJ2-7	CSVLPSGREDSEQYF
TRBV5-5	TRBJ1-3	CASSLFQDGNTIYF
TRBV3-1	TRBJ2-3	CASSQGGRGSEDTQYF
TRBV4-1	TRBJ2-7	CASSQESRAYYEQYF
TRBV6-2/TRBV6-3	TRBJ2-5	CASSYQGLAGETQYF
TRBV7-9	TRBJ2-5	CASSLGDRGLQETQYF
TRBV6-5	TRBJ1-1	CASSYYGAGEAFF
TRBV5-1	TRBJ2-2	CASSKGLAGSNTGELFF
TRBV12-3/TRBV12-4	TRBJ2-5	CASSLHYSWGETQYF
TRBV6-5	TRBJ2-7	CASSYRTPDSYEQYF
TRBV7-9	TRBJ1-1	CASSLGVGDVTEAFF
TRBV14	TRBJ2-7	CASSQGWFQEVARVPYEQYF
TRBV7-9	TRBJ2-7	CASSPTGQGLHEQYF
TRBV12-3/TRBV12-4	TRBJ2-1	CASSLHEQFF
TRBV12-3/TRBV12-4	TRBJ2-7	CASSVRLAAYEQYF
TRBV5-5	TRBJ1-5	CASSFGQGAQPQHF
TRBV19	TRBJ1-1	CASRIGERAEAFF